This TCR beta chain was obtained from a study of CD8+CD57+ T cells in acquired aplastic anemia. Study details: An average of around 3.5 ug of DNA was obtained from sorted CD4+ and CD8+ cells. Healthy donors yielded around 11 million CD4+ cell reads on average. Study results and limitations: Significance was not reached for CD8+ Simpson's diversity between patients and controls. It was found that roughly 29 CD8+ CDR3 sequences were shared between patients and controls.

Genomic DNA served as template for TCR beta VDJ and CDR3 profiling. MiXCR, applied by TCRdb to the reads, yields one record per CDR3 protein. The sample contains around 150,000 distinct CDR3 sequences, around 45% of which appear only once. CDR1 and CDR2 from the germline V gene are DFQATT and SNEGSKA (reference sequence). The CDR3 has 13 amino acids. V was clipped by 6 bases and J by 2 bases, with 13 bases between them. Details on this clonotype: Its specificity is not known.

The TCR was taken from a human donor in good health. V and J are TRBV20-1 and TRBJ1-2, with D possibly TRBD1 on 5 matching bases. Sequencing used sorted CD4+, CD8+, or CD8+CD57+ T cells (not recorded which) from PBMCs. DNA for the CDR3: TGCAGTGCGCCCGGGACGGGAAACTATGGCTACACCTTC. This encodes CSAPGTGNYGYTF.